This paragraph reports one T cell receptor beta chain. Its target antigen remains unknown. Base qualities are missing; no much larger clone stands one base away. This specimen belongs to a study of T-cell memory formation after mild COVID-19 listed by TCRdb under 2021. Regarding the research as a whole: TCR sequence clusters from the two donors were found to be largely donor specific. T-cell clones expanding and contracting after mild COVID-19 in a couple of donors were tracked by longitudinal TCRalpha and TCRbeta repertoire sequencing. Two young, previously healthy adult volunteers, one female and one male, were included in the cohort. Overall results and qualifications from the work: Contracting CD4+ clones were located mainly in the CM and EM memory subsets, whereas CD8+ clones were found to be enriched in EMRA. Some responding clones were detected in pre-infection memory, which suggested that pre-existing cross-reactive memory T cells had joined the SARS-CoV-2 response. Whether the second-wave clones peaking on day 37 were SARS-CoV-2 specific was not confirmed. Only a couple of mild cases were covered by the study, and larger cohorts that include severe cases with pre-infection samples were considered necessary. Clones that contracted from day 15 to 85 showed balanced CD4/CD8 phenotypes, whereas a second wave of clones that expanded from day 15 to 37 leaned towards CD4+.

Ficoll-Paque density gradient centrifugation was used to isolate PBMCs. The CDR1 and CDR2 encoded by the germline V gene are SGDLS and YYNGEE. Spanning cysteine to phenylalanine, the CDR3 consists of 15 amino acids. The retained sequence is limited to the CDR3, 45 bases, with the frame set at the first base. V lost 0 bases and J lost 4 bases; the stretch between them is 13 bases long. The run used an Illumina NovaSeq 6000. TCRalpha and TCRbeta cDNA libraries were constructed by 5'RACE with constant-segment primers, with sample barcodes and unique molecular identifiers being introduced. Trizol reagent was used to extract RNA from every sample. Libraries were amplified in two PCR steps, with a second sample barcode and Illumina TruSeq adapters added in the second step. Sequencing of libraries was performed on an Illumina NovaSeq with 2 x 150 bp paired-end reads. The authors processed their data as follows. With migec v1.2.7, reads were demultiplexed and then collapsed into UMI-guided consensus sequences. With mixcr v2.1.11, UMI consensuses were aligned to TRA and TRB V and J templates and assembled into clonotypes. A clonotype was counted as expanded or contracted only when both edgeR and NoisET called the clonotype significant, with the noise models trained on biological replicates. For edgeR calls, a false discovery rate-adjusted p below 0.01 and a log2 fold-change threshold of 1 were applied. PCA with hierarchical clustering of max-normalized trajectories of the 1000 most abundant clonotypes was used as exploratory dynamics analysis. Separately sequenced CD4+ and CD8+ repertoires were used to assign a CD4 or CD8 phenotype to each responding clone. The public sequencing data were trimmed at Q25 with fastp and processed into clonotypes with MiXCR by TCRdb, which kept only in-frame beta chains. Entries are consolidated by CDR3 protein sequence, retaining the most common genes and DNA. These V and J calls rely on TCRdb rather than the paper's analysis. This sample lists tens of thousands of distinct CDR3 sequences; 15% to 20% were detected once. The ten most abundant clones make up around 31% of the sample.

The sequencing sample was made of PBMCs or a T cell subset sorted from them (not recorded which). The chain was built from TRBV9 and TRBJ1-2; TRBD1 is a possible D gene, resting on 6 matching bases. The clonotype was recovered from an adult woman who had mild COVID-19 (a few samples of this study predate the infection). The sample titles of this study are shuffled in the database, so cell type and time point are left out; the donor was told from shared clones. The CDR3 reads as follows: CASSVGAGVVYGYTF. The DNA sequence reads TGTGCCAGCAGCGTAGGCGCAGGGGTCGTCTATGGCTACACCTTC.